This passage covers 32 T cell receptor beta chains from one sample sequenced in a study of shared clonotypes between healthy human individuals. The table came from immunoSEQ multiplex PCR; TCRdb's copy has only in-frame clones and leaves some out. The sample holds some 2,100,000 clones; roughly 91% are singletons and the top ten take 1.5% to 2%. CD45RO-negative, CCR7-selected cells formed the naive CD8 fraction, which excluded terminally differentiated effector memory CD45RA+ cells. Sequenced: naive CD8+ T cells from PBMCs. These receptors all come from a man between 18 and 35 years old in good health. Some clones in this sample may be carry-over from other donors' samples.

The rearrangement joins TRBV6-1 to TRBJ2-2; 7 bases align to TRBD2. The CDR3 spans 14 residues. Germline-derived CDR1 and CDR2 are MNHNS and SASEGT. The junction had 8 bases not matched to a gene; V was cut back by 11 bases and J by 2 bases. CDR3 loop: CACRGLPNTGELFF. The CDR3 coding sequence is TGTGCCTGCCGGGGACTACCCAACACCGGGGAGCTGTTTTTT.

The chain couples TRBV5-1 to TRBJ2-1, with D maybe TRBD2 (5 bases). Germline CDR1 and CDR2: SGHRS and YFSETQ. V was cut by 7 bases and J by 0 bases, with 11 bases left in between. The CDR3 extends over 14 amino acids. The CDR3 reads CASVDGLSYNEQFF. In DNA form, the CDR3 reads TGCGCCAGCGTGGACGGACTCTCCTACAATGAGCAGTTCTTC. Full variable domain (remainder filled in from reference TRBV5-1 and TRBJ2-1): KAGVTQTPRYLIKTRGQQVTLSCSPISGHRSVSWYQQTPGQGLQFLFEYFSETQRNKGNFPGRFSGRQFSNSRSEMNVSTLELGDSALYLCASVDGLSYNEQFFGPGTRLTVL.

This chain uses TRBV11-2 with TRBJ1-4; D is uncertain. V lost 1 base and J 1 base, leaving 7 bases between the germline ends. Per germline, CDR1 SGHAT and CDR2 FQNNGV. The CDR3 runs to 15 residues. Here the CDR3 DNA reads TGTGCCAGCAGCTTAGGTGGAGGAACTAATGAAAAACTGTTTTTT. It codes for CASSLGGGTNEKLFF.

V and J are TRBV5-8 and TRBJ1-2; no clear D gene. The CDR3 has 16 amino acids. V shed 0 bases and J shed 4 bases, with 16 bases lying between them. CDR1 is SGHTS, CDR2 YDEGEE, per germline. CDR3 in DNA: TGTGCCAGCAGCTTGGCAGAGGACGGGTCTAGCTATGGCTACACCTTC. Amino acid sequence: CASSLAEDGSSYGYTF.

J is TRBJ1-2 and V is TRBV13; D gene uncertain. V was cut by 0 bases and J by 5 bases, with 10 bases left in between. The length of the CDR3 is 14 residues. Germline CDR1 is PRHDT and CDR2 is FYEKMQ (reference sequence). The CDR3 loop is CASSLGAQQYGYTF. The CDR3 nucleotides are TGTGCCAGCAGCTTAGGCGCACAGCAGTATGGCTACACCTTC.

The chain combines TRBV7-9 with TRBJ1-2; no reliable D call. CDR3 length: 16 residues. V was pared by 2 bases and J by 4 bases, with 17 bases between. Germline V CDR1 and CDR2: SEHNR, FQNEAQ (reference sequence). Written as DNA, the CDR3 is TGTGCCAGCAGCTTACCCACGGGCCTGGAGGGCTATGGCTACACCTTC. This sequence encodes CASSLPTGLEGYGYTF.

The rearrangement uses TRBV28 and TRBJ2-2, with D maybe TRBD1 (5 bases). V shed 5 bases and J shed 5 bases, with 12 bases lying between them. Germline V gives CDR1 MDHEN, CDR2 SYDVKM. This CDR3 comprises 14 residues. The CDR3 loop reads CASSILTETGELFF. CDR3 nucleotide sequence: TGTGCCAGCAGTATACTGACAGAGACCGGGGAGCTGTTTTTT.

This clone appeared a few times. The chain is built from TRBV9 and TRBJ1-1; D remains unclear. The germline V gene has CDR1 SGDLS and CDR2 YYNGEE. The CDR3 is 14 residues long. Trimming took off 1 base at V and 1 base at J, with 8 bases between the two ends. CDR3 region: CASSVLDGNTEAFF. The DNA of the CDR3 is TGTGCCAGCAGCGTACTAGACGGGAACACTGAAGCTTTCTTT.

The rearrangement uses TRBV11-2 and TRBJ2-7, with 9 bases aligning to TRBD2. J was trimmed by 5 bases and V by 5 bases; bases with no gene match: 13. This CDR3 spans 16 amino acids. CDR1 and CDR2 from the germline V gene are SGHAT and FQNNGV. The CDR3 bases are TGTGCCAGCAGCCCCCCGGTAGCGGGAGAGTGGCACGAGCAGTACTTC. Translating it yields CASSPPVAGEWHEQYF.

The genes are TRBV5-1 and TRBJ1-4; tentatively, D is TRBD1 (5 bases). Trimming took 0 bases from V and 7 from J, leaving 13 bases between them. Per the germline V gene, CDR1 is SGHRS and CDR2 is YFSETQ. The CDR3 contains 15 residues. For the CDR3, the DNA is TGCGCCAGCAGCTTGGAGGGGAATTTGGGTGAAAAACTGTTTTTT. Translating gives CASSLEGNLGEKLFF.

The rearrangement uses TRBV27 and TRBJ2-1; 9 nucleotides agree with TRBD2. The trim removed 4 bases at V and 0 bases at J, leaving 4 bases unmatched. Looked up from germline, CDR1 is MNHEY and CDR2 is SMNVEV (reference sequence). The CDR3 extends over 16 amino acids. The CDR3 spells CASSSLAGNSYNEQFF. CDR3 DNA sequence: TGTGCCAGCAGTTCCCTAGCGGGAAACTCCTACAATGAGCAGTTCTTC.

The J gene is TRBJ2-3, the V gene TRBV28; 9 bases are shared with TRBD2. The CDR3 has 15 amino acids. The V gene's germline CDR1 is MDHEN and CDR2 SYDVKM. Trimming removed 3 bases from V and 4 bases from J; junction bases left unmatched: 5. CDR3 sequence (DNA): TGTGCCAGCAGTTTGGTTAGCGGGAGTGCAGATACGCAGTATTTT. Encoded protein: CASSLVSGSADTQYF.

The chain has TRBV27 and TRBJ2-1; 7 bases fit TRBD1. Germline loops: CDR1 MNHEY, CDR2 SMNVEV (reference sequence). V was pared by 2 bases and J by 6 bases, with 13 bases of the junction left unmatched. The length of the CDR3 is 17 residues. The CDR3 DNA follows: TGTGCCAGCAGTTTAACGACAGGGTTCTTGAGGGGCAATGAGCAGTTCTTC. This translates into CASSLTTGFLRGNEQFF.

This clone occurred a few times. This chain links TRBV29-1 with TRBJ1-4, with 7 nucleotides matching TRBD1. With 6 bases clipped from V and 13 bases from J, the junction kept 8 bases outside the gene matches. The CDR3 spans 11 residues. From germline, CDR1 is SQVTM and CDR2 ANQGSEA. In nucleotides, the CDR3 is TGCAGCGTCCTTACAGGGGTAGGACTGTTTTTT. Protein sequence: CSVLTGVGLFF.

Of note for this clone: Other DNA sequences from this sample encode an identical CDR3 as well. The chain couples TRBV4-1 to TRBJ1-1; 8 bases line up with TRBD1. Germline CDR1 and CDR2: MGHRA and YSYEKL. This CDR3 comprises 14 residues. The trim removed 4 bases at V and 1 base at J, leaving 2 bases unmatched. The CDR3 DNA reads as TGCGCCAGCAGCCGGGGGACAGGGAACACTGAAGCTTTCTTT. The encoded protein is CASSRGTGNTEAFF.

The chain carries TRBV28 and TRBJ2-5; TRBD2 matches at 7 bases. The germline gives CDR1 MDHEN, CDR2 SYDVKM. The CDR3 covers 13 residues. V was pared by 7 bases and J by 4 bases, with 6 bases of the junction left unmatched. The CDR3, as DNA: TGTGCCAGCACTCCGACGGGGGGAGAGACCCAGTACTTC. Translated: CASTPTGGETQYF.

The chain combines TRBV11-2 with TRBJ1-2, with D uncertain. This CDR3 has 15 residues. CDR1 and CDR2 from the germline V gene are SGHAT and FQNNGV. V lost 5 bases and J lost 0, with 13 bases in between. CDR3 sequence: CASSRQAGANYGYTF. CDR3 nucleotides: TGTGCCAGCAGCCGACAAGCCGGAGCTAACTATGGCTACACCTTC. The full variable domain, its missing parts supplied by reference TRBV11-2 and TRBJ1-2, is EAGVAQSPRYKIIEKRQSVAFWCNPISGHATLYWYQQILGQGPKLLIQFQNNGVVDDSQLPKDRFSAERLKGVDSTLKIQPAKLEDSAVYLCASSRQAGANYGYTFGSGTRLTVV.

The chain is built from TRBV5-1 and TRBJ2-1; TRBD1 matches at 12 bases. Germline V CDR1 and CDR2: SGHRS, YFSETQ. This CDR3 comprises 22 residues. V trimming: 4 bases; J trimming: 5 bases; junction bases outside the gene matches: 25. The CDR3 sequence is CASSVRDRGRLAGSLADNEQFF. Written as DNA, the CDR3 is TGCGCCAGCAGCGTCCGGGACAGGGGGCGGCTAGCGGGAAGTTTGGCGGACAATGAGCAGTTCTTC.

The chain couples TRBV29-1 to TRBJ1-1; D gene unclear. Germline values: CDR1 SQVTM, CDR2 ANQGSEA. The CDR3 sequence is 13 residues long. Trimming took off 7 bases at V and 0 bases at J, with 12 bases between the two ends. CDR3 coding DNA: TGCAGCGGGGTTGGGTATATGAACACTGAAGCTTTCTTT. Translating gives CSGVGYMNTEAFF.

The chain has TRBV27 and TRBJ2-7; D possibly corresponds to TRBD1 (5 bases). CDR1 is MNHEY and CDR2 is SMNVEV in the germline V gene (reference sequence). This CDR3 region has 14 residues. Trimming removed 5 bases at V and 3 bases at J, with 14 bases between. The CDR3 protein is CASSTGPIYYEQYF. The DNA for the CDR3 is TGTGCCAGCAGTACAGGACCGATTTACTACGAGCAGTACTTC.

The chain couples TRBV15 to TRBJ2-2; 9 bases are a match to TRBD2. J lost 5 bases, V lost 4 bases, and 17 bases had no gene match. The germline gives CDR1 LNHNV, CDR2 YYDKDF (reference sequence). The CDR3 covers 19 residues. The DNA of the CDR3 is TGTGCCACCAGCACCCTTTTCTTGCGGGAGGGCGGACGGACCGGGGAGCTGTTTTTT. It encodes CATSTLFLREGGRTGELFF.

CDR3 nucleotide sequence: TGTGCCAGCAGTGTCGGGACGGGAGGGCCGAGGGACATTCAGTACTTC. This codes for CASSVGTGGPRDIQYF. The chain employs TRBV6-1 and TRBJ2-4; 8 bases are shared with TRBD2. Germline V gene data show CDR1 as MNHNS and CDR2 as SASEGT. The CDR3 is made up of 16 amino acids. Trimming took 4 bases from V and 8 from J; bases not matched to a gene: 13.

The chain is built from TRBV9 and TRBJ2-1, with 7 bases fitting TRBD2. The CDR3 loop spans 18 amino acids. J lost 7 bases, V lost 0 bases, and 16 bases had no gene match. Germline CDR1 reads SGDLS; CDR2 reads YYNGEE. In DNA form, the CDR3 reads TGTGCCAGCAGCGTAGCTACGAGGGAGGGCCTTTTGTGGAATGAGCAGTTCTTC. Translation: CASSVATREGLLWNEQFF.

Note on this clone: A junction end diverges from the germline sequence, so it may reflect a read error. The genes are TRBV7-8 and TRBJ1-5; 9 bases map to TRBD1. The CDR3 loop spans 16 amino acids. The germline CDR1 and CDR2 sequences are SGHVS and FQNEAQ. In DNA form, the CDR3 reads TGTGCCAGCAACTTAAACAGGGGGCGCGAGACTCAGCCCCAGCATTTT. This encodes CASNLNRGRETQPQHF.

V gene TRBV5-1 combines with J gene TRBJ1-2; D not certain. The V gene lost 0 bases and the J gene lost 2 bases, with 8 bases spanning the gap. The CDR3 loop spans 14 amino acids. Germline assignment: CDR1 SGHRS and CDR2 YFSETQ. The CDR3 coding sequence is TGCGCCAGCAGCTTGGAAAGGGTCAACTATGGCTACACCTTC. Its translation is CASSLERVNYGYTF.

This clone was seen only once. The CDR3, as DNA: TGTGCCAGCAGTGAACCCCTTCAGCAGCCTAACTATGGCTACACCTTC. Its protein is CASSEPLQQPNYGYTF. The genes are TRBV2 and TRBJ1-2; the D is unclear. CDR3 size: 16 residues. Germline V gene lookup returns CDR1 SNHLY and CDR2 FYNNEI. Trimming removed 2 bases from V and 0 bases from J, with 13 bases in between.

The CDR3 DNA sequence: TGTGCCAGCTCCTATAGCGGGAGGCGGGCAGATACGCAGTATTTT. This encodes CASSYSGRRADTQYF. J is TRBJ2-3 and V is TRBV11-3; 10 bases map to TRBD2. The CDR3 consists of 15 residues. The trim removed 8 bases at V and 4 bases at J, leaving 9 bases unmatched. Germline V gene sequence: CDR1 SGHNT, CDR2 YENEEA.

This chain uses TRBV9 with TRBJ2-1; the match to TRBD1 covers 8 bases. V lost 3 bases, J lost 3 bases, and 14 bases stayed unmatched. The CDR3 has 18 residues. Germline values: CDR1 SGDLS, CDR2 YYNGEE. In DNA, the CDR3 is TGTGCCAGCAGCGAGACAGGGGAAGCAACTGGCGGCTACAATGAGCAGTTCTTC. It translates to CASSETGEATGGYNEQFF. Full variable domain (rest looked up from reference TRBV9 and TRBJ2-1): DSGVTQTPKHLITATGQRVTLRCSPRSGDLSVYWYQQSLDQGLQFLIQYYNGEERAKGNILERFSAQQFPDLHSELNLSSLELGDSALYFCASSETGEATGGYNEQFFGPGTRLTVL.

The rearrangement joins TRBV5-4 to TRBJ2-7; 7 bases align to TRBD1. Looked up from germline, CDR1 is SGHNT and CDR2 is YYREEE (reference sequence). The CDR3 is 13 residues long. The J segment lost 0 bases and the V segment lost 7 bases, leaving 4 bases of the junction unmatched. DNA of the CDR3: TGTGCCAGCCTCGGGGACAGCTCCTACGAGCAGTACTTC. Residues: CASLGDSSYEQYF. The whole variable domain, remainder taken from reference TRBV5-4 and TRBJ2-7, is ETGVTQSPTHLIKTRGQQVTLRCSSQSGHNTVSWYQQALGQGPQFIFQYYREEENGRGNFPPRFSGLQFPNYSSELNVNALELDDSALYLCASLGDSSYEQYFGPGTRLTVT.

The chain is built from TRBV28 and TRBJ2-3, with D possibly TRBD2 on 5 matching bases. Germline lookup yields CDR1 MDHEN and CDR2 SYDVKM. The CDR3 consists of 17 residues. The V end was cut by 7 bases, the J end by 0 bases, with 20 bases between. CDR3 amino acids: CASTTNLVGASTDTQYF. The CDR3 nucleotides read TGTGCCAGCACCACCAATTTGGTGGGAGCTAGCACAGATACGCAGTATTTT.

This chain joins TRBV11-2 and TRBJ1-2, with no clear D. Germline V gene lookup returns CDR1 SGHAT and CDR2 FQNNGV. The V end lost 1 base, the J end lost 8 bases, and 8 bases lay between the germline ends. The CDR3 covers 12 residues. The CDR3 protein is CASSLGVVGYTF. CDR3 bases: TGTGCCAGCAGCTTAGGAGTAGTGGGCTACACCTTC.

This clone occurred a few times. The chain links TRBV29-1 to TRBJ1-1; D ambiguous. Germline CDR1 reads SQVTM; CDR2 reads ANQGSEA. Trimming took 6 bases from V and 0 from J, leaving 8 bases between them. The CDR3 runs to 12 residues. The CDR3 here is CSVYSLNTEAFF. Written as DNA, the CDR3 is TGCAGCGTGTACTCCTTGAACACTGAAGCTTTCTTT. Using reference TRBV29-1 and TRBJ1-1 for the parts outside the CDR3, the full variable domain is SAVISQKPSRDICQRGTSLTIQCQVDSQVTMMFWYRQQPGQSLTLIATANQGSEATYESGFVIDKFPISRPNLTFSTLTVSNMSPEDSSIYLCSVYSLNTEAFFGQGTRLTVV.